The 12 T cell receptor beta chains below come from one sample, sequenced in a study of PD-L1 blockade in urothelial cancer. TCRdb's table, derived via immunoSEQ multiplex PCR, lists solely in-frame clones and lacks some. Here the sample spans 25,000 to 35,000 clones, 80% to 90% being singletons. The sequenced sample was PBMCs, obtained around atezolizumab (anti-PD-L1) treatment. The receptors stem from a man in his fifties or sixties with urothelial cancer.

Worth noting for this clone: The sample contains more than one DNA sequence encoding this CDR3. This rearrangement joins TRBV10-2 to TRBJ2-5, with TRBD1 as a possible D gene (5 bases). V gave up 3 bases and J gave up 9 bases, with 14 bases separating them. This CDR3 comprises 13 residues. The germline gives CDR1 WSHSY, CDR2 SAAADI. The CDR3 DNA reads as TGCGCCAGCAGTGATCGACAGCCCTTGTCCCAGTACTTC. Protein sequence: CASSDRQPLSQYF.

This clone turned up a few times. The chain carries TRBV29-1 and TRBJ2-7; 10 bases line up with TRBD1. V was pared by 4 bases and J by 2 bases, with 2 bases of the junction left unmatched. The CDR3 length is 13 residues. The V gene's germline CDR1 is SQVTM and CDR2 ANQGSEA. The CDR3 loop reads CSVVGTGAYEQYF. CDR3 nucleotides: TGCAGCGTTGTCGGGACAGGGGCCTACGAGCAGTACTTC.

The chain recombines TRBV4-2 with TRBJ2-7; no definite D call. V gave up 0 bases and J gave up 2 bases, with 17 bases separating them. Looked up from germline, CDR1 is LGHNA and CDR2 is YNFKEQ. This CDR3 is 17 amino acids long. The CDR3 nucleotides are TGTGCCAGCAGCCAAGATTCCACAGATCACTTCCCCTACGAGCAGTACTTC. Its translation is CASSQDSTDHFPYEQYF.

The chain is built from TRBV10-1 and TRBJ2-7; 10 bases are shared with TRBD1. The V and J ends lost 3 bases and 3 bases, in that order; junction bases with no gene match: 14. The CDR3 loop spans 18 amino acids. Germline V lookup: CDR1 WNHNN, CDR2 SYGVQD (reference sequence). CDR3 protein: CASSDSLSRDRGRYEQYF. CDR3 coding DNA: TGCGCCAGCAGTGATAGCTTGAGTAGGGACAGGGGCCGCTACGAGCAGTACTTC.

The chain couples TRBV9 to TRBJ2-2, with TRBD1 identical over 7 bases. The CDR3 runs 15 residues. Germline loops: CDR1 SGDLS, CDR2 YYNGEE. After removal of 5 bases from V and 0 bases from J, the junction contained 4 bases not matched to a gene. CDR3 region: CASRLGTANTGELFF. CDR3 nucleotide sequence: TGTGCCAGCAGATTAGGGACAGCGAACACCGGGGAGCTGTTTTTT. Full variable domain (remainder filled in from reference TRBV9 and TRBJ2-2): DSGVTQTPKHLITATGQRVTLRCSPRSGDLSVYWYQQSLDQGLQFLIQYYNGEERAKGNILERFSAQQFPDLHSELNLSSLELGDSALYFCASRLGTANTGELFFGEGSRLTVL.

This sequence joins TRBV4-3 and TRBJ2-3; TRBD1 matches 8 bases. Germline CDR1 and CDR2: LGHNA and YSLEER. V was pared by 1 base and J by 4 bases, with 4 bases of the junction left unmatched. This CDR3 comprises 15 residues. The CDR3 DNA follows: TGCGCCAGCAGCCAAGCGTACAGGGGGTCAGATACGCAGTATTTT. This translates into CASSQAYRGSDTQYF.

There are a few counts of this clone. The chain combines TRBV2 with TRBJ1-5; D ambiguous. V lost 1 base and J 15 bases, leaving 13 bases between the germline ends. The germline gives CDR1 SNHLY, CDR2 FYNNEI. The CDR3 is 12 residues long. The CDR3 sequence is CASSEGPPFTHF. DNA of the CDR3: TGTGCCAGCAGTGAAGGGCCCCCCTTCACGCATTTT.

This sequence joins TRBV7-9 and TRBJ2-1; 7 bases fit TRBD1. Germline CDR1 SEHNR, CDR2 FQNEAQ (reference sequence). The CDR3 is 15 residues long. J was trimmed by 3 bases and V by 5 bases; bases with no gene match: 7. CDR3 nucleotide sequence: TGTGCCAGCAGCCCAACAGGGGACGACTACAATGAGCAGTTCTTC. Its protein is CASSPTGDDYNEQFF.

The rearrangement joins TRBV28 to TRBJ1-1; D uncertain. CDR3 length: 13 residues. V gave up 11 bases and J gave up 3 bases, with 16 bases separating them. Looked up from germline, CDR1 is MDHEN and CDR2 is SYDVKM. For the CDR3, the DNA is TGTGCCTCTCTGGATCGGGGATACACTGAAGCTTTCTTT. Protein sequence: CASLDRGYTEAFF.

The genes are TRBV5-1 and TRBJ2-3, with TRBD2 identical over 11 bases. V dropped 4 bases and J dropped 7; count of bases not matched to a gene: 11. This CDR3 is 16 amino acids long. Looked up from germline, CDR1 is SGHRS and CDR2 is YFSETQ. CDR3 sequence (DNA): TGCGCCAGCAGCGAGGCGACTAGCGGGGAGACTCATACGCAGTATTTT. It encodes CASSEATSGETHTQYF.

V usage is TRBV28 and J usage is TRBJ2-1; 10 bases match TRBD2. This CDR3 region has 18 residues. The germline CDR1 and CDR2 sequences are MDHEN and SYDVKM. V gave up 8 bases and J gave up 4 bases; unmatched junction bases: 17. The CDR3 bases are TGTGCCAGCCGACCTAGTTTGGAGCGGGAGGGCCCGTACAATGAGCAGTTCTTC. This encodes CASRPSLEREGPYNEQFF.

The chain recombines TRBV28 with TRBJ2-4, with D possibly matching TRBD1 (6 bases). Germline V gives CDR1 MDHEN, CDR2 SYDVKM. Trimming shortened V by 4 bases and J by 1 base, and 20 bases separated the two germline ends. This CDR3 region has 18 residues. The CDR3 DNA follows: TGTGCCAGCAGTTCCTCCTTAACAGGGTTTGAGGCCAAAAACATTCAGTACTTC. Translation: CASSSSLTGFEAKNIQYF. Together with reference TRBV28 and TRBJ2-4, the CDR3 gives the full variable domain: DVKVTQSSRYLVKRTGEKVFLECVQDMDHENMFWYRQDPGLGLRLIYFSYDVKMKEKGDIPEGYSVSREKKERFSLILESASTNQTSMYLCASSSSLTGFEAKNIQYFGAGTRLSVL.